One and the same sample provided the 27 T cell receptor beta chains below, sequenced in a study of T-cell memory formation after mild COVID-19. From the 5' RACE reads, TCRdb called clonotypes with MiXCR, one entry per CDR3 protein. The data hold hundreds of thousands of distinct CDR3 sequences, with 20% to 25% observed a single time. The sequencing sample was made of PBMCs or a T cell subset sorted from them (not recorded which). These TCRs come from an adult woman who had mild COVID-19 (a few samples of this study predate the infection). Cell type and time point are not known.

This clonotype showed up just a few times. The gene calls are TRBV4-3 and TRBJ2-4; 8 bases are a match to TRBD2. The J segment lost 4 bases and the V segment lost 0 bases, leaving 8 bases of the junction unmatched. Germline V gives CDR1 LGHNA, CDR2 YSLEER. This CDR3 spans 17 amino acids. The CDR3 protein is CASSQDIERELKNIQYF. The CDR3 DNA reads TGCGCCAGCAGCCAAGATATTGAGCGGGAGTTGAAAAACATTCAGTACTTC.

This chain links TRBV18 with TRBJ1-4; perhaps TRBD1 as D (6 bases). The V gene lost 5 bases and the J gene lost 3 bases, with 13 bases spanning the gap. The germline V gene encodes CDR1 KGHSH and CDR2 LQKENI. This CDR3 region has 15 residues. The CDR3 DNA reads as TGTGCCAGCTCAGCCCATAGGGGGGCTAATGAAAAACTGTTTTTT. It is translated as CASSAHRGANEKLFF.

The chain employs TRBV7-9 and TRBJ2-3; 14 bases agree with TRBD2. This CDR3 comprises 16 residues. The trim removed 6 bases at V and 5 bases at J, leaving 7 bases unmatched. CDR1 is SEHNR, CDR2 FQNEAQ, per germline (reference sequence). This chain's CDR3 is CASSWTSGRSGDTQYF. In nucleotides, the CDR3 is TGTGCCAGCAGTTGGACTAGCGGGAGGTCAGGAGATACGCAGTATTTT.

This clonotype appeared many times. The chain recombines TRBV6-5 with TRBJ2-1; 10 bases agree with TRBD2. The CDR3 runs 17 residues. Germline V gene lookup returns CDR1 MNHEY and CDR2 SVGAGI. The trim removed 0 bases at V and 7 bases at J, leaving 9 bases unmatched. The CDR3 loop is CASSYSVSGGAGNEQFF. The CDR3 DNA sequence: TGTGCCAGCAGTTACTCCGTCAGCGGGGGGGCCGGTAATGAGCAGTTCTTC.

This chain uses TRBV29-1 with TRBJ2-7; D tentatively reads TRBD1 or TRBD2 (5 bases each). The CDR3 spans 14 residues. Looked up from germline, CDR1 is SQVTM and CDR2 is ANQGSEA. Trimming pared 4 bases from V and 3 bases from J, leaving 16 bases between. CDR3 protein: CSVGAGVGGYEQYF. The DNA for the CDR3 is TGCAGCGTTGGGGCAGGCGTTGGGGGCTACGAGCAGTACTTC.

This clonotype was recorded a few times. J is TRBJ2-7 and V is TRBV30; 7 bases align to TRBD2. The CDR3 consists of 12 residues. Germline V gives CDR1 GTSNPN, CDR2 SVGIG (reference sequence). V lost 3 bases, J lost 4 bases, and 3 bases stayed unmatched. The CDR3 DNA reads TGTGCCTGGAGGCGACTAGCTTACGAGCAGTACTTC. It yields the protein CAWRRLAYEQYF.

The V and J genes are TRBV6-5 and TRBJ1-2, with unresolved D. CDR1 and CDR2 (germline): MNHEY, SVGAGI. V was clipped by 4 bases and J by 7 bases, with 16 bases between them. The CDR3 length is 14 residues. The CDR3 reads CASSWRAKDRGYTF. The CDR3 DNA sequence: TGTGCCAGCAGTTGGCGAGCCAAGGACCGTGGCTACACCTTC.

There are a few counts of this clonotype. V and J are TRBV4-3 and TRBJ1-2; 11 bases match TRBD1. Germline values: CDR1 LGHNA, CDR2 YSLEER. The CDR3 consists of 17 residues. The ends lost 6 bases at V and 4 bases at J; junction bases unmatched: 13. In nucleotides, the CDR3 is TGCGCCAGCAGTTGGGGACAGGGGGAAAGTGGTGGCTATGGCTACACCTTC. Amino acid sequence: CASSWGQGESGGYGYTF.

The J gene is TRBJ1-2, the V gene TRBV2; D gene unclear. The V gene's germline CDR1 is SNHLY and CDR2 FYNNEI. With 2 bases removed from V and 2 bases from J, the gap between germline ends came to 12 bases. The CDR3 has 15 amino acids. CDR3 sequence reads: CASSEWGGENYGYTF. CDR3 sequence (DNA): TGTGCCAGCAGTGAATGGGGTGGCGAGAACTATGGCTACACCTTC.

V is TRBV2 and J is TRBJ2-2; D possibly corresponds to TRBD1 (6 bases). CDR1 and CDR2 from the germline V gene are SNHLY and FYNNEI. The CDR3 consists of 16 residues. Deletions cut 1 base from V and 2 bases from J, with 11 bases between. The CDR3 protein is CASSEVDSRNTGELFF. The CDR3 nucleotides read TGTGCCAGCAGTGAAGTGGACAGCCGTAACACCGGGGAGCTGTTTTTT. The full variable domain, rest sourced from reference TRBV2 and TRBJ2-2, is EPEVTQTPSHQVTQMGQEVILRCVPISNHLYFYWYRQILGQKVEFLVSFYNNEISEKSEIFDDQFSVERPDGSNFTLKIRSTKLEDSAMYFCASSEVDSRNTGELFFGEGSRLTVL.

This clonotype occurred a few times. The chain carries TRBV12-3 or TRBV12-4 and TRBJ2-1; no clear D. Trimming cost V 5 bases and J 1 base, with 9 bases left between them. This CDR3 contains 14 residues. Here the CDR3 DNA reads TGTGCCAGCAGTCCGGCGGTTTCCTACAATGAGCAGTTCTTC. Translating gives CASSPAVSYNEQFF.

The chain recombines TRBV29-1 with TRBJ2-7; 11 nucleotides match TRBD1. Germline V gives CDR1 SQVTM, CDR2 ANQGSEA. Trimming at V came to 7 bases and at J to 4 bases, leaving 6 bases not matched to a gene. CDR3 length equals 13 residues. The CDR3 reads CSAKDRGPYEQYF. In DNA form, the CDR3 reads TGCAGCGCTAAGGACAGGGGGCCGTACGAGCAGTACTTC.

The V and J genes are TRBV12-3 or TRBV12-4 and TRBJ1-2; 9 bases fit TRBD1. The V segment lost 7 bases and the J segment 7 bases; nucleotides outside the gene matches: 4. CDR3 length: 12 amino acids. The CDR3 DNA reads TGTGCCAGCATCGGGACAGGGCTTGGCTACACCTTC. Encoded protein: CASIGTGLGYTF.

This clonotype was observed a handful of times. The CDR3 DNA follows: TGTGCCAGCAGCTTTAGTGGCTGGAGCACAGATACGCAGTATTTT. It translates to CASSFSGWSTDTQYF. The chain links TRBV7-2 to TRBJ2-3; D remains ambiguous. This CDR3 is 15 amino acids long. V lost 3 bases, J lost 0 bases, and 10 bases lay in between. Germline assignment: CDR1 SGHTA and CDR2 FQGNSA.

This chain uses TRBV20-1 with TRBJ1-5; 7 nucleotides align to TRBD1. Germline CDR1 and CDR2: DFQATT and SNEGSKA (reference sequence). The CDR3 runs 15 residues. The J segment lost 7 bases and the V segment lost 5 bases, leaving 14 bases of the junction unmatched. Here the CDR3 reads CSAGRRKTGPQPQHF. The CDR3 DNA is TGCAGTGCTGGACGACGAAAGACAGGGCCCCAGCCCCAGCATTTT.

A few counts support this clonotype. The chain uses TRBV5-1 and TRBJ1-6; possible D gene TRBD1, 5 bases. The CDR3 is made up of 15 amino acids. V gave up 0 bases and J gave up 7 bases, with 11 bases separating them. Germline V CDR1 and CDR2: SGHRS, YFSETQ. CDR3 nucleotides: TGCGCCAGCAGCTTGGAAGTGGGGACGAATTCACCCCTCCACTTT. Protein sequence: CASSLEVGTNSPLHF.

The chain carries TRBV7-3 and TRBJ1-1; perhaps TRBD1 as D (5 bases). Germline V gene sequence: CDR1 SGHTA, CDR2 FQGTGA. This CDR3 is 14 amino acids long. V was pared by 1 base and J by 3 bases, with 9 bases between. CDR3 sequence reads: CASSLMGRDTEAFF. The CDR3 region has the DNA TGTGCCAGCAGCTTAATGGGCAGGGACACTGAAGCTTTCTTT.

In nucleotides, the CDR3 is TGCAGCGCCCGACAGGGGGCCTTTTACGAGCAGTACTTC. This gives the protein CSARQGAFYEQYF. J is TRBJ2-7 and V is TRBV29-1, with 10 bases matching TRBD1. This CDR3 spans 13 amino acids. Germline loops: CDR1 SQVTM, CDR2 ANQGSEA. The trim removed 7 bases at V and 4 bases at J, leaving 7 bases unmatched.

This clonotype came up once. The rearrangement uses TRBV7-3 and TRBJ2-7, with TRBD2 matching over 14 bases. There are 17 residues in the CDR3. The V gene's germline CDR1 is SGHTA and CDR2 FQGTGA. V was pared by 4 bases and J by 3 bases, with 8 bases of the junction left unmatched. The CDR3, as DNA: TGTGCCAGCAGCTCCGGACTAGCGGGGGGTAGGTTCTACGAGCAGTACTTC. Amino acids: CASSSGLAGGRFYEQYF.

This clonotype was counted between two and nine times. This chain joins TRBV7-8 and TRBJ1-2; D might be TRBD1 (5 bases). Germline CDR1 SGHVS, CDR2 FQNEAQ. The CDR3 has 16 residues. Deletions cut 3 bases from V and 0 bases from J, with 14 bases between. CDR3 protein: CASSFFWGITNYGYTF. Written as DNA, the CDR3 is TGTGCCAGCAGCTTTTTTTGGGGGATTACTAACTATGGCTACACCTTC.

This clonotype occurred a few times. This chain uses TRBV18 with TRBJ2-1; 11 bases align to TRBD2. The length of the CDR3 is 17 residues. V trimming: 6 bases; J trimming: 7 bases; junction bases outside the gene matches: 14. Per germline, CDR1 KGHSH and CDR2 LQKENI. CDR3 DNA sequence: TGTGCCAGCTCCCGCGACCATAGCGGGGGGGCCAGGAATGAGCAGTTCTTC. This codes for CASSRDHSGGARNEQFF.

The V and J genes are TRBV25-1 and TRBJ1-1; D is undetermined. V lost 4 bases and J lost 8, with 17 bases in between. The germline CDR1 and CDR2 sequences are MGHDK and SYGVNS. This CDR3 spans 14 amino acids. In DNA form, the CDR3 reads TGTGCCAGCAGTGCCCTCCGCGGGGAGCGGGAAGCTTTCTTT. Translation gives CASSALRGEREAFF.

V usage is TRBV30 and J usage is TRBJ1-2; the D gene is possibly TRBD1 (6 bases). The CDR3 sequence is 13 residues long. V was cut by 4 bases and J by 4 bases, with 13 bases left in between. Germline assignment: CDR1 GTSNPN and CDR2 SVGIG (reference sequence). The CDR3 loop reads CAWIPGGPYGYTF. For the CDR3, the DNA is TGTGCCTGGATTCCGGGGGGGCCCTATGGCTACACCTTC.

V gene TRBV5-1 combines with J gene TRBJ2-5; unclear D gene. V shed 4 bases and J shed 7 bases, with 8 bases lying between them. The CDR3 consists of 11 residues. From germline, CDR1 is SGHRS and CDR2 YFSETQ. The CDR3 sequence is CASSAPGTQYF. The CDR3 nucleotides are TGCGCCAGCAGCGCCCCCGGGACCCAGTACTTC.

CDR3 sequence reads: CASSRGGINEQYF. DNA for the CDR3: TGTGCCAGTAGTCGAGGCGGGATCAACGAGCAGTACTTC. V and J are TRBV19 and TRBJ2-7, with D tentatively TRBD2 (6 bases). The germline V and J ends were trimmed by 5 bases and 5 bases, with 13 bases remaining between them. Germline V gives CDR1 LNHDA, CDR2 SQIVND (reference sequence). CDR3 size: 13 residues.

The chain carries TRBV6-6 and TRBJ2-7, with 10 bases matching TRBD1. The CDR3 consists of 15 residues. V gave up 6 bases and J gave up 3 bases; unmatched junction bases: 8. CDR1 MNHNY and CDR2 SVGAGI come from the germline V gene (reference sequence). The CDR3 spells CASRSPGQGLYEQYF. CDR3 nucleotides: TGTGCCAGCAGGTCTCCGGGACAGGGGCTCTACGAGCAGTACTTC.

V gene TRBV4-3 combines with J gene TRBJ2-3, with D perhaps TRBD1 (6 bases). The germline V gene encodes CDR1 LGHNA and CDR2 YSLEER. The CDR3 length is 15 residues. Trimming left V 4 bases short and J 6 bases short, with 17 bases between. CDR3 region: CASSPGTTRLDTQYF. CDR3 in DNA: TGCGCCAGCAGCCCAGGGACAACCCGGTTGGATACGCAGTATTTT.